These 9 T cell receptor beta chains share one sample of origin, sequenced in a study of blood T cell repertoires in COVID-19. Sequencing used immunoSEQ multiplex PCR; TCRdb keeps in-frame clones, though not all of them. The sample lists roughly 280,000 clones, roughly 86% occurring once. Sequencing input: peripheral blood. The receptors come from a woman aged 25 to 39 with COVID-19, enrolled during active disease.

This chain uses TRBV3-1 (or the pseudogene TRBV3-2) with TRBJ2-5; TRBD2 matches at 11 bases. In germline, CDR1 is LGHDT, CDR2 YNNKEL (reference sequence). V lost 0 bases to trimming and J lost 5 bases; unmatched junction nucleotides: 8. This CDR3 has 17 residues. CDR3 sequence reads: CASSQERGLAARETQYF. Written as DNA, the CDR3 is TGTGCCAGCAGCCAAGAGAGGGGACTAGCGGCTCGGGAGACCCAGTACTTC.

The chain joins TRBV18 to TRBJ1-2; a weak D match, TRBD1 (6 bases). CDR3 length equals 15 residues. Germline assignment: CDR1 KGHSH and CDR2 LQKENI. The V and J ends lost 5 bases and 1 base respectively, with 14 bases between them. CDR3 in DNA: TGTGCCAGCTCAACTTCTACAGGGATTAACTATGGCTACACCTTC. Translation: CASSTSTGINYGYTF.

The chain joins TRBV19 to TRBJ2-2, with D uncertain. V lost 4 bases to trimming and J lost 0 bases, with 3 bases between them. CDR1 and CDR2 (germline): LNHDA, SQIVND (reference sequence). The CDR3 has 13 amino acids. The DNA for the CDR3 is TGTGCCAGTAGTAGCGCGAACACCGGGGAGCTGTTTTTT. As protein: CASSSANTGELFF.

This clone came up a few times. This chain links TRBV6-4 with TRBJ2-2; 9 nucleotides match TRBD1. CDR3 size: 16 residues. V trimming: 0 bases; J trimming: 5 bases; junction bases outside the gene matches: 4. The germline V gene has CDR1 MRHNA and CDR2 SNTAGT. The CDR3, as DNA: TGTGCCAGCAGTGACTCGAGGACAGGGGAGACCGGGGAGCTGTTTTTT. It codes for CASSDSRTGETGELFF.

This clone was counted a single time. The CDR3 protein is CASSPSAGGGYEQFF. The CDR3 bases are TGTGCCAGCTCACCATCTGCAGGGGGTGGTTATGAGCAGTTCTTC. This chain joins TRBV18 and TRBJ2-1; 7 bases map to TRBD1. With 2 bases clipped from V and 8 bases from J, the junction kept 9 bases outside the gene matches. Germline V gene lookup returns CDR1 KGHSH and CDR2 LQKENI. CDR3 size: 15 residues. The full variable domain, rest sourced from reference TRBV18 and TRBJ2-1, is NAGVMQNPRHLVRRRGQEARLRCSPMKGHSHVYWYRQLPEEGLKFMVYLQKENIIDESGMPKERFSAEFPKEGPSILRIQQVVRGDSAAYFCASSPSAGGGYEQFFGPGTRLTVL.

The gene calls are TRBV3-1 (or the pseudogene TRBV3-2) and TRBJ1-2, with a weak D call TRBD1 (5 bases). The CDR3 extends over 14 amino acids. V was cut by 1 base and J by 7 bases, with 13 bases left in between. The germline gives CDR1 LGHDT, CDR2 YNNKEL (reference sequence). The CDR3 DNA reads TGTGCCAGCAGCCAAGTTGGGCCAGGGTCTGGCTACACCTTC. This codes for CASSQVGPGSGYTF.

This clone was detected only once. The chain employs TRBV5-6 and TRBJ2-7; 7 bases fit TRBD2. The V segment lost 3 bases and the J segment 5 bases; nucleotides outside the gene matches: 11. CDR1 is SGHDT and CDR2 is YYEEEE in the germline V gene. The CDR3 is made up of 15 amino acids. CDR3 amino acids: CASSSFWREYDEQYF. DNA for the CDR3: TGTGCCAGCAGCTCCTTTTGGCGGGAGTACGACGAGCAGTACTTC.

The chain joins TRBV12-3 or TRBV12-4 to TRBJ1-1; D unresolved. This CDR3 is 13 amino acids long. Trimming removed 3 bases from V and 3 bases from J, with 8 bases in between. Written as DNA, the CDR3 is TGTGCCAGCAGTTTTTTTCAGGACACTGAAGCTTTCTTT. Its translation is CASSFFQDTEAFF.

The chain couples TRBV19 to TRBJ2-7; D might be TRBD2 (5 bases). V gave up 1 base and J gave up 0 bases, with 10 bases separating them. In germline, CDR1 is LNHDA, CDR2 SQIVND (reference sequence). The CDR3 is 15 residues long. In nucleotides, the CDR3 is TGTGCCAGTAGTATAGGAGGACTCCCCTCCTACGAGCAGTACTTC. This sequence encodes CASSIGGLPSYEQYF.